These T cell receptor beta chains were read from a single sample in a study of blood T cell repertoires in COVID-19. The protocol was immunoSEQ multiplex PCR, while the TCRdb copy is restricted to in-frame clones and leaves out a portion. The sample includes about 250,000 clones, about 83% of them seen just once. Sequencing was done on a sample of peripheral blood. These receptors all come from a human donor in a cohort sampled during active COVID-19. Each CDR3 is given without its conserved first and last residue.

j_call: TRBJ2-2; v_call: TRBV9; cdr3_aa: ASSPHSGTSLNIGELF
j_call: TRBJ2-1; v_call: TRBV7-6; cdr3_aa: ASSLGTGYSYNEQF
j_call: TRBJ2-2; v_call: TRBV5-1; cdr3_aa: ASSFTTGGMTGELF
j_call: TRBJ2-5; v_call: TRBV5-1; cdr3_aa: ASSFQVQETQY
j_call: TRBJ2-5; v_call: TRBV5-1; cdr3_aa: ASSLAQGVGQETQY
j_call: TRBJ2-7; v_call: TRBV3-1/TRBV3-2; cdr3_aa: ASSHSQQSYEQY
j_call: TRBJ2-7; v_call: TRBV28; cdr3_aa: ATTGSRQEQY
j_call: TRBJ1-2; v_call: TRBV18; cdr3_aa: ASSPGQPYGYT
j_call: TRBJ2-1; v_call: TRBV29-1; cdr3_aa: SVEGDLPGSYNEQF
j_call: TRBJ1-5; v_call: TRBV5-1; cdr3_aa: ASSEDHGGQPQH
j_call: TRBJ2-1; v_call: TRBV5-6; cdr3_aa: ASSLYGVGGEQF
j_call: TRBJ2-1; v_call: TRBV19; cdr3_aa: ASSEQGALPYNEQF